This passage covers 11 T cell receptor beta chains from one sample sequenced in a study of control samples from healthy donors and cancer patients. The table came from immunoSEQ multiplex PCR; TCRdb's copy has only in-frame clones and leaves some out. The table includes around 140,000 clones, about 89% detected once. The sequencing input was blood. The receptors were sampled from a man between 18 and 35 years old in good health.

This clone appeared a single time. This sequence joins TRBV28 and TRBJ1-3; TRBD1 agrees at 7 bases. Germline assignment: CDR1 MDHEN and CDR2 SYDVKM. CDR3 length equals 15 residues. After removal of 7 bases from V and 0 bases from J, the junction contained 6 bases not matched to a gene. CDR3 region: CASIGTASSGNTIYF. Here the CDR3 DNA reads TGTGCCAGCATCGGGACAGCTTCCTCTGGAAACACCATATATTTT.

The chain links TRBV7-9 to TRBJ2-7, with D perhaps matching TRBD1 (5 bases). This CDR3 is built from 13 residues. CDR1 and CDR2 from the germline V gene are SEHNR and FQNEAQ (reference sequence). V shed 5 bases and J shed 5 bases, with 13 bases lying between them. This chain's CDR3 is CASSIGHPDEQYF. In nucleotides, the CDR3 is TGTGCCAGCAGCATTGGACATCCGGACGAGCAGTACTTC.

The rearrangement uses TRBV6-5 and TRBJ1-1; 7 positions agree with TRBD1. CDR1 is MNHEY and CDR2 is SVGAGI in the germline V gene. There are 13 residues in the CDR3. The junction had 3 bases not matched to a gene; V was cut back by 4 bases and J by 4 bases. The CDR3: CASSWDRTTEAFF. In DNA, the CDR3 is TGTGCCAGCAGTTGGGACAGAACCACTGAAGCTTTCTTT.

The chain carries TRBV27 and TRBJ1-4; D is undetermined. The V end was cut by 3 bases, the J end by 7 bases, with 9 bases between. The germline gives CDR1 MNHEY, CDR2 SMNVEV (reference sequence). The CDR3 length is 13 residues. The CDR3 DNA sequence: TGTGCCAGCAGTTTCGTGGAGGGTGAAAAACTGTTTTTT. The encoded protein is CASSFVEGEKLFF.

The chain combines TRBV14 with TRBJ1-6; possibly TRBD1 for D (6 bases). V was pared by 4 bases and J by 7 bases, with 17 bases between. The length of the CDR3 is 16 residues. Germline loops: CDR1 SGHDN, CDR2 FVKESK. CDR3 region: CASSPLLGQRNSPLHF. CDR3 DNA sequence: TGTGCCAGCAGCCCCCTTCTAGGACAGCGCAATTCACCCCTCCACTTT. The complete variable domain, with remaining parts taken from reference TRBV14 and TRBJ1-6, reads EAGVTQFPSHSVIEKGQTVTLRCDPISGHDNLYWYRRVMGKEIKFLLHFVKESKQDESGMPNNRFLAERTGGTYSTLKVQPAELEDSGVYFCASSPLLGQRNSPLHFGNGTRLTVT.

This chain joins TRBV18 and TRBJ2-7, with 10 bases matching TRBD2. V shed 3 bases, J shed 5 bases, and the junction held 10 bases outside the gene matches. CDR3 size: 16 residues. Germline loops: CDR1 KGHSH, CDR2 LQKENI. In DNA, the CDR3 is TGTGCCAGCTCACCTCTGCCAGCGGGGGGGCCAAACGAGCAGTACTTC. Its protein is CASSPLPAGGPNEQYF.

This sequence joins TRBV4-3 and TRBJ1-1; maybe TRBD1 (5 bases). The CDR3 is 17 amino acids. V was pared by 0 bases and J by 1 base, with 15 bases between. The germline gives CDR1 LGHNA, CDR2 YSLEER. The CDR3 loop is CASSQDEGMLGNTEAFF. The CDR3 region has the DNA TGCGCCAGCAGCCAAGATGAGGGGATGTTGGGGAACACTGAAGCTTTCTTT.

In its sample, this clone was seen once. The chain links TRBV4-1 to TRBJ2-2; either TRBD1 or TRBD2 may supply D (5 bases each). Trimming took 2 bases from V and 4 from J, leaving 23 bases between them. Germline CDR1 is MGHRA and CDR2 is YSYEKL. The CDR3 has 19 residues. CDR3 sequence reads: CASSQRLGVPGLGTGELFF. Here the CDR3 DNA reads TGCGCCAGCAGCCAACGGTTGGGGGTACCGGGATTAGGCACCGGGGAGCTGTTTTTT.

V gene TRBV7-2 combines with J gene TRBJ1-1; D gene uncertain. Germline V lookup: CDR1 SGHTA, CDR2 FQGNSA. The CDR3 runs 14 residues. The ends were cut back, 1 base at V and 1 base at J, with 7 bases in the middle. The CDR3 spells CASSLGRANTEAFF. CDR3 nucleotides: TGTGCCAGCAGCTTAGGTAGGGCGAACACTGAAGCTTTCTTT.

The chain employs TRBV29-1 and TRBJ1-1; maybe TRBD1 (5 bases). V was cut by 4 bases and J by 3 bases, with 6 bases left in between. CDR3 length equals 11 residues. Germline V gene lookup returns CDR1 SQVTM and CDR2 ANQGSEA. The CDR3 loop reads CSVGQHTEAFF. Written as DNA, the CDR3 is TGCAGCGTTGGACAGCACACTGAAGCTTTCTTT.

The chain recombines TRBV7-3 with TRBJ2-3, with 8 nucleotides matching TRBD1. This CDR3 is 14 amino acids long. The germline gives CDR1 SGHTA, CDR2 FQGTGA. J lost 1 base, V lost 4 bases, and 1 base had no gene match. The CDR3 nucleotides are TGTGCCAGCAGCTGGGGACAGGGCACAGATACGCAGTATTTT. Protein: CASSWGQGTDTQYF.